This note documents a single TCR beta chain sequence. Antigen unknown. This CDR3 has 13 residues. Germline values: CDR1 LNHDA, CDR2 SQIVND (reference sequence). The trim removed 8 bases at V and 0 bases at J, leaving 1 base unmatched. PCR amplification relied on 60 Vbeta primers (plus 13 Jbeta primers). Measured with immunoSEQ multiplex PCR; TCRdb has only the in-frame clones, and not every one. The sample includes 150,000 to 200,000 clones, about 77% of them seen just once. This sample was taken from a study of cytomegalovirus exposure and HLA in healthy donors. Regarding the study as a whole: An analysis that came later showed most CMV-associated TCR beta chains appearing HLA-restricted. Most TCR beta V segments were productive about 87% or about 30% of the time in an earlier analysis. Among immune exposure information, only CMV serostatus was available.

This rearrangement joins TRBV19 to TRBJ1-2; 9 bases map to TRBD1. This clonotype was sampled from a man between 18 and 29 years old in good health and CMV-seropositive. The sequencing input was PBMCs. The CDR3 bases are TGTGCCAGTGGACAGGGGACTAACTATGGCTACACCTTC. It codes for CASGQGTNYGYTF.